One sample yielded the 28 T cell receptor beta chains listed below, sequenced in a study of blood T cell repertoires in COVID-19. Sequencing was performed with immunoSEQ multiplex PCR; in TCRdb, only in-frame clones are kept and a portion is missing. The sample lists some 190,000 clones, 70% to 90% seen once, with more than 3% in the top ten. The material sequenced was peripheral blood. Receptors were obtained from a man aged 55 to 70 with acute or convalescent COVID-19.

This clone was found a few times. The chain joins TRBV18 to TRBJ1-1; D gene unclear. The CDR3 covers 12 residues. Germline V gene data show CDR1 as KGHSH and CDR2 as LQKENI. Trimming removed 3 bases at V and 8 bases at J, with 10 bases between. DNA for the CDR3: TGTGCCAGCTCACCCGGGGAGGCGGAAGCTTTCTTT. Translating gives CASSPGEAEAFF.

This chain connects TRBV5-1 to TRBJ2-1; tentatively, D is TRBD1 (6 bases). V lost 6 bases and J 3 bases, leaving 16 bases between the germline ends. Germline V gene lookup returns CDR1 SGHRS and CDR2 YFSETQ. The CDR3 extends over 15 amino acids. The chain's CDR3 is CASTPYRALYNEQFF. The CDR3 DNA sequence: TGCGCCAGCACACCGTACAGGGCGCTCTACAATGAGCAGTTCTTC.

The chain links TRBV9 to TRBJ2-7; 8 bases line up with TRBD1. This CDR3 has 16 residues. J was trimmed by 1 base and V by 0 bases; bases with no gene match: 6. Germline CDR1 and CDR2: SGDLS and YYNGEE. The CDR3 DNA reads TGTGCCAGCAGCGTAGGTTGGGGACAGGTGTCCTACGAGCAGTACTTC. This translates into CASSVGWGQVSYEQYF.

With regard to this clone: Other DNA sequences within the sample encode an identical CDR3. The chain uses TRBV7-3 and TRBJ2-1, with D hard to call. Germline V gene sequence: CDR1 SGHTA, CDR2 FQGTGA. The CDR3 sequence is 13 residues long. Trimming shortened V by 3 bases and J by 7 bases, and 10 bases separated the two germline ends. This CDR3 reads CASSLSSRNEQFF. Here the CDR3 DNA reads TGTGCCAGCAGCTTGTCGAGCCGGAATGAGCAGTTCTTC. Together with reference TRBV7-3 and TRBJ2-1, the CDR3 gives the full variable domain: GAGVSQTPSNKVTEKGKYVELRCDPISGHTALYWYRQSLGQGPEFLIYFQGTGAADDSGLPNDRFFAVRPEGSVSTLKIQRTERGDSAVYLCASSLSSRNEQFFGPGTRLTVL.

The chain employs TRBV20-1 and TRBJ1-2; D gene unclear. The CDR3 is made up of 13 amino acids. With 3 bases removed from V and 4 bases from J, the gap between germline ends came to 12 bases. The V gene's germline CDR1 is DFQATT and CDR2 SNEGSKA (reference sequence). The CDR3 bases are TGCAGTGCTAGTGGGCAGAAAAGCTATGGCTACACCTTC. Protein: CSASGQKSYGYTF.

In this sample, this clone turned up a few times. The chain couples TRBV5-1 to TRBJ2-2, with 8 bases aligning to TRBD1. With V trimmed by 4 bases and J by 7 bases, 6 bases remained unmatched. CDR1 and CDR2 (germline): SGHRS, YFSETQ. This CDR3 has 14 amino acids. DNA for the CDR3: TGCGCCAGCAGCGTGACAGGGGAGTACGGGGAGCTGTTTTTT. It encodes CASSVTGEYGELFF.

The chain recombines TRBV7-2 with TRBJ2-7, with 14 bases lining up with TRBD2. Looked up from germline, CDR1 is SGHTA and CDR2 is FQGNSA. V was clipped by 5 bases and J by 5 bases; unmatched bases: 8. CDR3 length: 16 amino acids. Here the CDR3 reads CASSPGLAGVGHEQYF. CDR3 DNA sequence: TGTGCCAGCAGCCCGGGACTAGCGGGAGTGGGGCACGAGCAGTACTTC.

The CDR3 loop reads CASSPNSNQPQHF. CDR3 sequence (DNA): TGTGCCAGCAGTCCAAATAGCAATCAGCCCCAGCATTTT. The rearrangement joins TRBV7-2 to TRBJ1-5; the D is unclear. This CDR3 comprises 13 residues. V gave up 6 bases and J gave up 0 bases, with 6 bases separating them. Germline V gene lookup returns CDR1 SGHTA and CDR2 FQGNSA.

CDR3 bases: TGTGCCAGCAGCCAAGCTTGGAACACTGAAGCTTTCTTT. Protein: CASSQAWNTEAFF. The chain uses TRBV14 and TRBJ1-1; D unclear. The germline gives CDR1 SGHDN, CDR2 FVKESK. This CDR3 contains 13 residues. Deletions cut 1 base from V and 1 base from J, with 4 bases between.

The count of this clone is one. J is TRBJ1-5 and V is TRBV5-5; D not resolved. The CDR3 has 14 residues. Germline loops: CDR1 SGHKS, CDR2 YYEKEE (reference sequence). V lost 1 base to trimming and J lost 6 bases, with 11 bases between them. CDR3 nucleotide sequence: TGTGCCAGCAGCTTGCGGGTATTTGGTCAGCCCCAGCATTTT. This translates into CASSLRVFGQPQHF.

The chain recombines TRBV18 with TRBJ2-1; 8 bases align to TRBD2. The V gene end was trimmed by 2 bases and the J gene end by 6 bases; junction bases not matched to a gene: 6. In germline, CDR1 is KGHSH, CDR2 LQKENI. The CDR3 runs to 15 residues. DNA of the CDR3: TGTGCCAGCTCACCATCCTGGGCGGGAGGCAATGAGCAGTTCTTC. It translates to CASSPSWAGGNEQFF.

The CDR3 is CAISGYSPGEQYF. For the CDR3, the DNA is TGTGCCATCTCAGGGTATAGTCCCGGCGAGCAGTACTTC. The chain recombines TRBV10-3 with TRBJ2-7, with D tentatively TRBD1 (5 bases). Trimming removed 8 bases from V and 6 bases from J, with 17 bases in between. Per the germline V gene, CDR1 is ENHRY and CDR2 is SYGVKD. This CDR3 is 13 amino acids long.

The rearrangement joins TRBV18 to TRBJ2-1; TRBD2 aligns across 10 bases. The CDR3 contains 16 residues. Germline V gene lookup returns CDR1 KGHSH and CDR2 LQKENI. Germline trimming cut 4 bases from V and 7 bases from J; bases unmatched to any gene: 10. The CDR3 region has the DNA TGTGCCAGCTCACAGCTACCAGCGGGAGGGTCGAATGAGCAGTTCTTC. It yields the protein CASSQLPAGGSNEQFF.

J is TRBJ2-1 and V is TRBV7-8, with no clear D. The length of the CDR3 is 12 residues. CDR1 SGHVS and CDR2 FQNEAQ come from the germline V gene. V dropped 5 bases and J dropped 8 bases, with 10 bases sitting between them. The CDR3 is CASSPVRDEQFF. The CDR3 coding sequence is TGTGCCAGCAGCCCCGTTCGAGATGAGCAGTTCTTC.

The chain joins TRBV5-6 to TRBJ2-7, with 7 positions matching TRBD1. This CDR3 is 13 amino acids long. Germline V lookup: CDR1 SGHDT, CDR2 YYEEEE. Trimming at V came to 6 bases and at J to 3 bases, leaving 6 bases not matched to a gene. CDR3 residues: CASTTGTVYEQYF. CDR3 sequence (DNA): TGTGCCAGCACCACCGGGACAGTCTACGAGCAGTACTTC. Based on the CDR3 plus reference TRBV5-6 and TRBJ2-7, the full variable domain is DAGVTQSPTHLIKTRGQQVTLRCSPKSGHDTVSWYQQALGQGPQFIFQYYEEEERQRGNFPDRFSGHQFPNYSSELNVNALLLGDSALYLCASTTGTVYEQYFGPGTRLTVT.

The V call is TRBV27, the J call TRBJ1-1, with D tentatively TRBD1 (5 bases). V was shortened by 5 bases and J by 1 base, with 17 bases between the two germline ends. The CDR3 is made up of 16 amino acids. CDR1 and CDR2 from the germline V gene are MNHEY and SMNVEV (reference sequence). The CDR3 bases are TGTGCCAGCAGTCACCTCCCAGGGTATGGGAACACTGAAGCTTTCTTT. It encodes CASSHLPGYGNTEAFF.

The chain links TRBV6-5 to TRBJ1-3, with D tentatively TRBD1 (6 bases). CDR3 size: 14 residues. The germline gives CDR1 MNHEY, CDR2 SVGAGI. V was pared by 3 bases and J by 9 bases, with 15 bases between. CDR3 sequence reads: CASSYSAGESTIYF. The CDR3, as DNA: TGTGCCAGCAGTTATTCGGCAGGGGAAAGCACCATATATTTT.

This clone was seen once. The rearrangement joins TRBV9 to TRBJ2-1; 12 nucleotides align to TRBD2. This CDR3 is built from 15 residues. Germline assignment: CDR1 SGDLS and CDR2 YYNGEE. V was pared by 0 bases and J by 7 bases, with 2 bases of the junction left unmatched. The CDR3 sequence: CASSVGTSGTNEQFF. The CDR3 DNA is TGTGCCAGCAGCGTAGGGACTAGCGGGACTAATGAGCAGTTCTTC.

The chain uses TRBV7-3 and TRBJ2-2; 11 bases map to TRBD2. Germline V gene lookup returns CDR1 SGHTA and CDR2 FQGTGA. V gave up 0 bases and J gave up 6 bases; unmatched junction bases: 0. This CDR3 comprises 15 residues. The CDR3 DNA sequence: TGTGCCAGCAGCTTAACGGGACTAGCGGCCGGGGAGCTGTTTTTT. It translates to CASSLTGLAAGELFF.

The rearrangement joins TRBV7-3 to TRBJ2-5; 7 bases align to TRBD1. With 4 bases clipped from V and 4 bases from J, the junction kept 9 bases outside the gene matches. Germline V lookup: CDR1 SGHTA, CDR2 FQGTGA. There are 15 residues in the CDR3. The CDR3 region has the DNA TGTGCCAGCAGCTCGCGAACAGGGGTAGGAGAGACCCAGTACTTC. This encodes CASSSRTGVGETQYF.

This clone was counted once. The rearrangement joins TRBV27 to TRBJ1-5; maybe TRBD1 (6 bases). Trimming stripped 5 bases from V and 0 bases from J, with 14 bases between. The germline gives CDR1 MNHEY, CDR2 SMNVEV (reference sequence). CDR3 size: 16 residues. The DNA for the CDR3 is TGTGCCAGCAGTACACAGGGCTCGTATAGCAATCAGCCCCAGCATTTT. This sequence encodes CASSTQGSYSNQPQHF.

The CDR3 sequence: CASAGAGYGYTF. The CDR3, as DNA: TGCGCCAGCGCAGGGGCAGGTTATGGCTACACCTTC. The rearrangement links TRBV5-1 to TRBJ1-2, with TRBD1 as a possible D gene (6 bases). V was cut by 7 bases and J by 5 bases, with 12 bases left in between. The CDR3 loop spans 12 amino acids. From germline, CDR1 is SGHRS and CDR2 YFSETQ.

The chain combines TRBV5-6 with TRBJ2-1; D unclear. The V gene lost 0 bases and the J gene lost 0 bases, with 4 bases spanning the gap. The CDR3 is 14 residues long. The germline gives CDR1 SGHDT, CDR2 YYEEEE. Here the CDR3 reads CASSLAGSYNEQFF. The CDR3 DNA reads TGTGCCAGCAGCTTGGCAGGCTCCTACAATGAGCAGTTCTTC. Looking up the rest from reference TRBV5-6 and TRBJ2-1 gives the full variable domain: DAGVTQSPTHLIKTRGQQVTLRCSPKSGHDTVSWYQQALGQGPQFIFQYYEEEERQRGNFPDRFSGHQFPNYSSELNVNALLLGDSALYLCASSLAGSYNEQFFGPGTRLTVL.

This chain connects TRBV27 to TRBJ1-6; 10 nucleotides match TRBD1. The CDR3 has 15 amino acids. The V gene's germline CDR1 is MNHEY and CDR2 SMNVEV (reference sequence). J gave up 10 bases and V 5 bases, and 8 bases lay outside the gene matches. The CDR3 reads CASSPIGTGVSPLHF. As DNA, the CDR3 is TGTGCCAGCAGTCCCATCGGGACAGGGGTATCACCCCTCCACTTT.

This rearrangement joins TRBV2 to TRBJ1-1, with no clear D. The CDR3 extends over 13 amino acids. V was cut by 7 bases and J by 4 bases, with 13 bases left in between. CDR1 and CDR2 from the germline V gene are SNHLY and FYNNEI. CDR3 nucleotide sequence: TGTGCCAGCACCCGAGACGGAGGCACTGAAGCTTTCTTT. Translating it yields CASTRDGGTEAFF.

The chain carries TRBV12-2 and TRBJ2-5; the table gives TRBD2 as D, unverified against the DNA. TRBV12-2 is flagged as a pseudogene. The CDR3 runs to 19 residues. The CDR3 loop reads CASRLVPSGRFHNQETQYF. CDR3 in DNA: TGTGCAAGTCGCTTAGTACCCAGCGGGAGATTCCATAACCAAGAGACCCAGTACTTC.

The gene calls are TRBV5-1 and TRBJ1-3; no clear D. The CDR3 is made up of 15 amino acids. Trimming stripped 4 bases from V and 2 bases from J, with 13 bases between. Per germline, CDR1 SGHRS and CDR2 YFSETQ. CDR3 DNA sequence: TGCGCCAGCAGCGCCGAAAGAAAGCCTGGAAACACCATATATTTT. It yields the protein CASSAERKPGNTIYF.

The chain joins TRBV9 to TRBJ2-2; TRBD2 matches 7 bases. This CDR3 comprises 15 residues. The junction had 1 base not matched to a gene; V was cut back by 2 bases and J by 0 bases. Looked up from germline, CDR1 is SGDLS and CDR2 is YYNGEE. The CDR3 here is CASSVGTTNTGELFF. The DNA for the CDR3 is TGTGCCAGCAGCGTCGGGACTACGAACACCGGGGAGCTGTTTTTT. Combining the CDR3 with reference TRBV9 and TRBJ2-2 gives the whole variable domain DSGVTQTPKHLITATGQRVTLRCSPRSGDLSVYWYQQSLDQGLQFLIQYYNGEERAKGNILERFSAQQFPDLHSELNLSSLELGDSALYFCASSVGTTNTGELFFGEGSRLTVL.